This TCR beta chain was identified during a study of T-cell reconstitution after alpha-beta-depleted transplantation in children. This CDR3 has 16 residues. The V gene end was trimmed by 4 bases and the J gene end by 4 bases; junction bases not matched to a gene: 10. Per the germline V gene, CDR1 is SGHNT and CDR2 is YYREEE (reference sequence). The TCRbeta library was prepared with unique molecular identifiers. TCRdb itself ran the PCR reads through MiXCR, one entry per CDR3 protein. The sample yields around 300,000 distinct CDR3 sequences, over 9% seen once. Study-level findings and limits: There were some patients whose high TCRbeta diversity at day 60 came from surviving recipient T cells and thymic progenitors. A year had passed since transplant, and T-cell counts and diversity by then came mostly from newly produced T cells. Expanded clones from the graft, numbering several hundred, reportedly supplied alpha-beta T cells about two months after transplant.

This clonotype has a single count. What it binds is unknown. The source material was PBMCs, sampled before TCRalphabeta/CD19-depleted stem cell transplant. The TCR comes from a boy less than two years old with acute myeloid leukemia, due to receive a stem cell transplant. V and J are TRBV5-4 and TRBJ2-2; the match to TRBD1 covers 7 bases. Here the CDR3 reads CASSDKQTGSTGELFF. CDR3 in DNA: TGTGCCAGCAGCGATAAACAGACAGGGAGCACCGGGGAGCTGTTTTTT.